The following is a TCR beta chain sequence with its context. This sample was included in a study of blood T cell repertoires in COVID-19. Study at large: Some COVID-19 samples were acute and others convalescent; all came from the United States, Italy and Spain. From T cells, B-cell-depleted T cells, or PBMCs came the material, which was cDNA or gDNA.

Original data processing: For nucleated cells, counts were estimated from reference gene primer amplification. Some clones are missing from TCRdb's copy, which holds only in-frame ones; the method was immunoSEQ multiplex PCR. The V and J calls and clone size were taken over from that table, and D and trimming were inferred from the DNA. The sample yields about 75,000 clones, roughly 90% seen once. Trimming pared 0 bases from V and 3 bases from J, leaving 10 bases between. Germline V gene lookup returns CDR1 SGHRS and CDR2 YFSETQ. The CDR3 runs 14 residues. The chain carries TRBV5-1 and TRBJ2-7, with a tentative D call TRBD2 (6 bases). The sequence was collected from a woman aged 45 to 65 with acute or convalescent COVID-19. Sequences were obtained from peripheral blood. The CDR3 region has the DNA TGCGCCAGCAGCTTGGGGGACTCATTCTACGAGCAGTACTTC. Translation: CASSLGDSFYEQYF.